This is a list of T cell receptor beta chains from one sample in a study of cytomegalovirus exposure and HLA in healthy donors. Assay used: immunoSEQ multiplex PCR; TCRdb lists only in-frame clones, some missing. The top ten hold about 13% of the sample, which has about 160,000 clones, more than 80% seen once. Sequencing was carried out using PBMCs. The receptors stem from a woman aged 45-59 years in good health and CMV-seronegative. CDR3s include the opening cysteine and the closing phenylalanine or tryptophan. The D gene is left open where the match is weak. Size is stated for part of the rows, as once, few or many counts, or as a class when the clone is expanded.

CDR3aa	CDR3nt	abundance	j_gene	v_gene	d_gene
CASRVVGQGISGANVLTF	TGTGCCAGTAGGGTTGTCGGACAGGGGATTTCTGGGGCCAACGTCCTGACTTTC	.	TRBJ2-6	TRBV19	TRBD1
CAVGTGGGDGELFF	TGTGCCGTCGGGACAGGGGGCGGGGACGGGGAGCTGTTTTTT	once	TRBJ2-2	TRBV10-3	TRBD1
CASSLGQVYQETQYF	TGCGCCAGCAGCTTGGGGCAGGTATACCAAGAGACCCAGTACTTC	.	TRBJ2-5	TRBV5-1	.
CASKRTGGGGYTF	TGTGCCAGTAAACGGACAGGGGGAGGAGGCTACACCTTC	once	TRBJ1-2	TRBV19	TRBD1
CASSQELDSGANVLTF	TGCGCCAGCAGCCAAGAGTTAGACTCTGGGGCCAACGTCCTGACTTTC	few	TRBJ2-6	TRBV4-1	.
CATSRVTGGSGELFF	TGTGCCACCAGCAGAGTGACAGGGGGATCCGGGGAGCTGTTTTTT	.	TRBJ2-2	TRBV15	TRBD1
CASSYAVSYNEQFF	TGTGCCAGCAGTTATGCTGTTAGCTACAATGAGCAGTTCTTC	.	TRBJ2-1	TRBV6-6	.
CASSLHMGAGYEQYF	TGTGCCAGCAGCCTTCATATGGGCGCTGGCTACGAGCAGTACTTC	.	TRBJ2-7	TRBV7-9	.
CATSRWEGTQYF	TGTGCCACCAGCAGATGGGAGGGTACGCAGTATTTT	.	TRBJ2-3	TRBV15	TRBD2
CASSLAGRGGLPYGYTF	TGTGCCAGCAGCTTGGCCGGTCGGGGGGGACTTCCCTATGGCTACACCTTC	.	TRBJ1-2	TRBV5-4	.
CASSLSGRSTDTQYF	TGTGCCAGCAGTCTTAGCGGGCGTAGCACAGATACGCAGTATTTT	once	TRBJ2-3	TRBV7-3	TRBD2
CAIRVTGGENEQFF	TGTGCCATCAGGGTGACAGGGGGGGAGAATGAGCAGTTCTTC	.	TRBJ2-1	TRBV10-3	TRBD1
CASSGRELEQYF	TGCGCCAGCAGCGGGCGGGAGCTCGAGCAGTACTTC	.	TRBJ2-7	TRBV5-1	TRBD2
CASSRTRVGETQYF	TGTGCCAGCAGCCGGACTAGGGTTGGAGAGACCCAGTACTTC	.	TRBJ2-5	TRBV6-5	TRBD2
CASSLIFARVDQPQHF	TGTGCCAGCAGTTTAATATTCGCCCGGGTTGATCAGCCCCAGCATTTT	.	TRBJ1-5	TRBV27	.
CASRSAGVENGYTF	TGTGCCAGCAGATCCGCAGGGGTTGAGAATGGCTACACCTTC	.	TRBJ1-2	TRBV28	.
CASSDQGAISGNTIYF	TGTGCCAGCAGTGATCAGGGGGCGATCTCTGGAAACACCATATATTTT	.	TRBJ1-3	TRBV2	TRBD1
CASRGSGGGETQYF	TGTGCCAGCAGAGGTAGCGGGGGGGGAGAGACCCAGTACTTC	.	TRBJ2-5	TRBV5-6	TRBD2
CASESSYNEQFF	TGTGCCAGCGAGAGCTCCTACAATGAGCAGTTCTTC	.	TRBJ2-1	TRBV6-5	.
CASSPQGGGGVDNEQFF	TGCGCCAGCAGCCCGCAGGGAGGGGGGGGAGTCGACAATGAGCAGTTCTTC	.	TRBJ2-1	TRBV5-1	.
CSVRRTSGTAYEQYF	TGCAGCGTACGAAGGACTAGCGGGACCGCCTACGAGCAGTACTTC	once	TRBJ2-7	TRBV29-1	TRBD2
CASSQASEQYF	TGTGCCAGCAGCCAAGCTTCCGAGCAGTACTTC	.	TRBJ2-7	TRBV14	.
CASTRDRTTYEQYF	TGTGCCAGTACCCGAGACAGGACAACCTACGAGCAGTACTTC	.	TRBJ2-7	TRBV19	.
CAWLRGQGEKLFF	TGTGCCTGGCTTAGGGGACAGGGAGAAAAACTGTTTTTT	.	TRBJ1-4	TRBV30	TRBD1
CASSLDGGEQFF	TGCGCCAGCAGCTTGGATGGAGGCGAGCAGTTCTTC	.	TRBJ2-1	TRBV5-1	.
CASSQGQGNQPQHF	TGTGCCAGCAGCCAAGGACAGGGCAATCAGCCCCAGCATTTT	.	TRBJ1-5	TRBV4-2	.
CASSLERPTYNEQFF	TGTGCCAGCAGCTTAGAGCGGCCCACCTACAATGAGCAGTTCTTC	.	TRBJ2-1	TRBV11-2	.
CASSEALAREGLNEQFF	TGTGCCAGCAGTGAAGCCCTTGCGCGGGAGGGGTTGAATGAGCAGTTCTTC	.	TRBJ2-1	TRBV6-1	TRBD2
CASSVDSGGPNYEQYF	TGTGCCAGCAGCGTCGATTCAGGGGGCCCGAACTACGAGCAGTACTTC	.	TRBJ2-7	TRBV9	TRBD1